This T cell receptor beta chain is drawn from a study of CD8 T cells in ankylosing spondylitis. This clonotype was observed a few times. Its specificity is unknown. Overall study findings and caveats: Ankylosing spondylitis blood appeared to be characterized by a TCR beta motif of 8 or 9 highly homologous variants.

TCRdb used MiXCR to reprocess the 5' RACE reads, holding one entry per CDR3 protein. The data show around 220,000 distinct CDR3 sequences, 18% seen once. The V end was cut by 0 bases, the J end by 7 bases, with 13 bases between. Germline V gene sequence: CDR1 LGHNA, CDR2 YSLEER. The CDR3 sequence is 15 residues long. Sequenced: blood, either unsorted or a sorted T cell fraction (not recorded which). This clonotype originated in a male donor with ankylosing spondylitis. V gene TRBV4-3 combines with J gene TRBJ1-5; a weak D match, TRBD1 (5 bases). CDR3 region: CASSQDRQTLQPQHF. CDR3 nucleotide sequence: TGCGCCAGCAGCCAAGATCGACAGACGCTGCAGCCCCAGCATTTT.